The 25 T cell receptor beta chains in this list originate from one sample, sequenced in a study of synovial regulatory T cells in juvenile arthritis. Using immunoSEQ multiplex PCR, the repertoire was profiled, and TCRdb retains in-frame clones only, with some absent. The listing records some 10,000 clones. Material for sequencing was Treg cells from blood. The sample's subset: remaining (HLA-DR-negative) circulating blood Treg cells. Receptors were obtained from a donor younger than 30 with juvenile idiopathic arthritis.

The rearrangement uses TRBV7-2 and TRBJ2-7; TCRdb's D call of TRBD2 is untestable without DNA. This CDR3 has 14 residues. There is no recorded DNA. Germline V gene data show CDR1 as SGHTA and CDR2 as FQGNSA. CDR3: CASSLTASGYEQYF.

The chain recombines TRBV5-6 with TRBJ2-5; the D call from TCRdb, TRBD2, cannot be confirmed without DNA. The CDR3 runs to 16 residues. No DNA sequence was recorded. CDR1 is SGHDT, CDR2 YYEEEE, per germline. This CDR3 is CASSFWWRGGQETQYF.

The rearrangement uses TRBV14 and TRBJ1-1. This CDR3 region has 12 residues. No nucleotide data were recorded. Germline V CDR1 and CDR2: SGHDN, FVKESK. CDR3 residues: CASSQPGSGSFF.

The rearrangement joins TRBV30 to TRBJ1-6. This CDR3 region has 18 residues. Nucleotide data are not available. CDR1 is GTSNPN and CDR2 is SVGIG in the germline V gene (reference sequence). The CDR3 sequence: CAWSVRAVSRRYNSPLHF.

CDR3 sequence: CASSRSGRSDTGELFF. V is TRBV18 and J is TRBJ2-2; with no DNA, the TCRdb D assignment of TRBD2 cannot be verified. The length of the CDR3 is 16 residues. No coding sequence is recorded. The germline gives CDR1 KGHSH, CDR2 LQKENI.

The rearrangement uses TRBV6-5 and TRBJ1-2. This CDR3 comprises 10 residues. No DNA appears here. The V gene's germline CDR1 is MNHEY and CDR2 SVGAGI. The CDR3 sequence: CASSESGYTF.

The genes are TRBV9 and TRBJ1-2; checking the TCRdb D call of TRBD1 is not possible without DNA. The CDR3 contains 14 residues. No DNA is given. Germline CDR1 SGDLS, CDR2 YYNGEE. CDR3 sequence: CASSVRDINYGYTF. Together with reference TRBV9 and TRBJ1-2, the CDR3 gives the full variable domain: DSGVTQTPKHLITATGQRVTLRCSPRSGDLSVYWYQQSLDQGLQFLIQYYNGEERAKGNILERFSAQQFPDLHSELNLSSLELGDSALYFCASSVRDINYGYTFGSGTRLTVV.

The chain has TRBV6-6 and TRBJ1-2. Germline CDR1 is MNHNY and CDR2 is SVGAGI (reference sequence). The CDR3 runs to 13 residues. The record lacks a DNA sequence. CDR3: CASSSGANYGYTF.

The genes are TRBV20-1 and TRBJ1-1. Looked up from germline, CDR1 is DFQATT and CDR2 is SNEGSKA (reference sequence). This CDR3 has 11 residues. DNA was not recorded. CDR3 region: CSAPLNTEAFF.

CDR3 in amino acids: CASSQAGGSYEQYF. This chain joins TRBV4-1 and TRBJ2-7; absent DNA, TCRdb's TRBD2 call cannot be checked. This CDR3 region has 14 residues. The coding DNA is unavailable. The germline gives CDR1 MGHRA, CDR2 YSYEKL.

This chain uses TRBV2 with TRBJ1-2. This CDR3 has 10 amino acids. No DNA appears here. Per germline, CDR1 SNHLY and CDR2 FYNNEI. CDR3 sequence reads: CASGVAGYTF. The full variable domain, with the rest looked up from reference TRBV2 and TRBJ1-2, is EPEVTQTPSHQVTQMGQEVILRCVPISNHLYFYWYRQILGQKVEFLVSFYNNEISEKSEIFDDQFSVERPDGSNFTLKIRSTKLEDSAMYFCASGVAGYTFGSGTRLTVV.

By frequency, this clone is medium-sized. The chain's CDR3 is CASSFSGGVGTEAFF. The chain uses TRBV5-4 and TRBJ1-1; the D call of TRBD1 rests on TCRdb alone, since no DNA is present to check it. Per the germline V gene, CDR1 is SGHNT and CDR2 is YYREEE (reference sequence). This CDR3 spans 15 amino acids. No DNA is recorded.

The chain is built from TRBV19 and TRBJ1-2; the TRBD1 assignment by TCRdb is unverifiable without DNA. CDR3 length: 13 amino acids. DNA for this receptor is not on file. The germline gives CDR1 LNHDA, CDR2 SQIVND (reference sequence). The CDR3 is CATVDSLNYGYTF.

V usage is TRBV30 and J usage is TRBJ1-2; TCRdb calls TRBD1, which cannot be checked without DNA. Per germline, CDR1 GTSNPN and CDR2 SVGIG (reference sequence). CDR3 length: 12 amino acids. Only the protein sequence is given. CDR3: CAYTTGDYGYTF. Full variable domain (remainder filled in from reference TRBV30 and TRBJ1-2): SQTIHQWPATLVQPVGSPLSLECTVEGTSNPNLYWYRQAAGRGLQLLFYSVGIGQISSEVPQNLSASRPQDRQFILSSKKLLLSDSGFYLCAYTTGDYGYTFGSGTRLTVV.

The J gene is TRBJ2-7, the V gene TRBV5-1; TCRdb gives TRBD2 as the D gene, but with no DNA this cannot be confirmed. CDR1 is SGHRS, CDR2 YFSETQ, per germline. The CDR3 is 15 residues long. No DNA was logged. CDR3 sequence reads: CASSVGTSGAYEQYF.

The CDR3 loop reads CASKSRGSQPQHF. The genes are TRBV6-5 and TRBJ1-5; no DNA is available, so the TRBD1 call from TCRdb remains unchecked. From germline, CDR1 is MNHEY and CDR2 SVGAGI. CDR3 length: 13 residues. No DNA has been recorded.

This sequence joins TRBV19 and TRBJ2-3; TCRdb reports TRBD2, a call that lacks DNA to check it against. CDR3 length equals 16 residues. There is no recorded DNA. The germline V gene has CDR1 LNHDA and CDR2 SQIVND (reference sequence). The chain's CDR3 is CASSIAGSGRKDTQYF.

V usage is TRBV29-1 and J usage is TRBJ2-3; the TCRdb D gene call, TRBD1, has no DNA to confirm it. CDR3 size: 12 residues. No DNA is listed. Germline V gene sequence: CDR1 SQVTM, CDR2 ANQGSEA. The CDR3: CSGDRDTDTQYF.

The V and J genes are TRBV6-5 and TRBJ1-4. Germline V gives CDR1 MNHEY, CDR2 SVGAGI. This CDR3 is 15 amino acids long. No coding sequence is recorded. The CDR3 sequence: CASSLLGGADEKLFF.

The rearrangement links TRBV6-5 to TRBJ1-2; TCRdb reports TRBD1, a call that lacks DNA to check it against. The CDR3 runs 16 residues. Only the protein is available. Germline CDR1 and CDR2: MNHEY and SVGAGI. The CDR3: CASSSNKQGFGYGYTF.

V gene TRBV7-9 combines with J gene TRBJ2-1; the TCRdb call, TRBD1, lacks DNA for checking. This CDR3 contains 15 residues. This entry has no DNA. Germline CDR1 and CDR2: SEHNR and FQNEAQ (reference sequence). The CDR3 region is CASSFRDRFGSEQFF.

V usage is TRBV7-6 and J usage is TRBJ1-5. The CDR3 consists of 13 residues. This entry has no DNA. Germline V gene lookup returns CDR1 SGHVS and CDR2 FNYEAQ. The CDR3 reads CASSLGVDQPQHF.

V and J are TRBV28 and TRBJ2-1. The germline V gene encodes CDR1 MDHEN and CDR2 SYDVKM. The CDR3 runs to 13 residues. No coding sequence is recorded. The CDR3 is CASSMGFGDEQFF.

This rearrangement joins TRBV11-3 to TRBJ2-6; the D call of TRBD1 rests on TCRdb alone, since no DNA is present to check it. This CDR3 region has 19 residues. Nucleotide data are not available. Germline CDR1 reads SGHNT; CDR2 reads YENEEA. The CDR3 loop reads CASSLVRQGGLSGANVLTF. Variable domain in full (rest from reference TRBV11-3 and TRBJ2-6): EAGVVQSPRYKIIEKKQPVAFWCNPISGHNTLYWYLQNLGQGPELLIRYENEEAVDDSQLPKDRFSAERLKGVDSTLKIQPAELGDSAVYLCASSLVRQGGLSGANVLTFGAGSRLTVL.

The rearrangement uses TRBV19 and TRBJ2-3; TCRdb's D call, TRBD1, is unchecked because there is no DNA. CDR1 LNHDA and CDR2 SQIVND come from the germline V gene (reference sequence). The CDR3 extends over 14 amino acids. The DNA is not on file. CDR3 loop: CASNSMGLTDTQYF.